The present TCR beta chain was sequenced within a study of cytomegalovirus exposure and HLA in healthy donors. In the study overall: Early on, a data release was issued that held 65 million to 100 million unique TCRs from HLA-typed donors.

Germline V CDR1 and CDR2: SGHNT, YYREEE (reference sequence). The CDR3 runs 16 residues. The V gene end was trimmed by 4 bases and the J gene end by 2 bases; junction bases not matched to a gene: 8. PCR primers comprised 60 Vbeta and 13 Jbeta primers. Method: immunoSEQ multiplex PCR; TCRdb's copy keeps in-frame clones and lacks some. The data contain under 200,000 clones, around 79% of them singletons. Input material: PBMCs. The chain uses TRBV5-4 and TRBJ2-3, with 9 nucleotides matching TRBD2. This clonotype originated in a woman aged 40 to 49 in good health and CMV-seronegative. CDR3 sequence: CASSPDGLAPTDTQYF. The CDR3 DNA reads as TGTGCCAGCAGCCCCGACGGACTAGCGCCCACAGATACGCAGTATTTT.